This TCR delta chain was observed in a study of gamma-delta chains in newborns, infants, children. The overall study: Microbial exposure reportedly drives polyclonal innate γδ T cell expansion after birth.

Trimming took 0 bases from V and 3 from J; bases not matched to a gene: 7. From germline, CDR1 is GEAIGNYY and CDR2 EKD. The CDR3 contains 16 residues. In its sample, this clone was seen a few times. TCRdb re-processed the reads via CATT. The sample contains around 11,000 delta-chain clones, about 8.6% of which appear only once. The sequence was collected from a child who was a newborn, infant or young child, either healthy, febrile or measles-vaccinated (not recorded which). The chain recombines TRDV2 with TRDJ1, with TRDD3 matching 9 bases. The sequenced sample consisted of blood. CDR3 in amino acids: CACDTVGDTDADKLIF. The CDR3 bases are TGTGCCTGTGACACCGTAGGGGATACGGACGCCGATAAACTCATCTTT.